The T cell receptor (beta chain) described here comes from a study of blood T cell repertoires in COVID-19. Under the authors' procedure: Estimates of nucleated cell counts were drawn from the amplification of reference gene primers. The assay was immunoSEQ multiplex PCR, and TCRdb's table has in-frame clones only and misses some. V, J and clone size are taken as reported in that table, and D and trimming were inferred from the DNA itself. The table records some 140,000 clones, roughly 84% of them present only once. The J segment lost 5 bases and the V segment lost 4 bases, leaving 8 bases of the junction unmatched. CDR3 length equals 16 residues. Per germline, CDR1 MNHEY and CDR2 SMNVEV (reference sequence).

J is TRBJ2-2 and V is TRBV27, with 9 bases lining up with TRBD2. This TCR was sampled from a woman aged 80 or over with acute or convalescent COVID-19. Sequencing used peripheral blood. CDR3 sequence (DNA): TGTGCCAGCAGTTGGGATAGCGGGAGTGGTACCGGGGAGCTGTTTTTT. Translated: CASSWDSGSGTGELFF.